These T cell receptor beta chains were read from a single sample in a study of T cells after yellow fever vaccination. TCRdb called the 5' RACE reads again in MiXCR, with one record for every CDR3 protein. This sample has 250,000 or so distinct CDR3 sequences, with less than 7.5% found just once. Source: CD4+ T cells sorted from PBMCs, taken on the day of the yellow fever booster vaccination. The receptors shown here come from a man aged 30-40 years who received the YFV17D yellow fever vaccine. The CDR3 runs from the conserved cysteine through the conserved F or W. The D gene is left open where the match is weak. Clone size is shown for a subset of rows, as once, few, many or a class of expanded clone.

clone size	D gene	V gene	CDR3 length	J gene	CDR3 protein	CDR3 DNA
NA	TRBD1	TRBV12-3/TRBV12-4	16	TRBJ2-5	CASSLGPGQRQETQYF	TGTGCCAGCAGCTTAGGCCCGGGACAGCGGCAAGAGACCCAGTACTTC
few	TRBD2	TRBV20-1	13	TRBJ2-3	CSARREVADTQYF	TGCAGTGCTAGGCGGGAGGTGGCAGATACGCAGTATTTT
NA	NA	TRBV7-2	14	TRBJ1-4	CASSLVQVGEKLFF	TGTGCCAGCAGCTTAGTACAGGTTGGAGAAAAACTGTTTTTT
few	NA	TRBV5-1	13	TRBJ1-2	CASSSDTFGGYTF	TGCGCCAGCAGTTCTGACACCTTCGGAGGCTACACCTTC
many	NA	TRBV19	14	TRBJ2-2	CASTRIANTGELFF	TGTGCCAGTACCCGGATCGCGAACACCGGGGAGCTGTTTTTT
few	TRBD2	TRBV7-2	15	TRBJ2-5	CASSKPGLATETQYF	TGTGCCAGCAGCAAACCGGGACTAGCAACGGAGACCCAGTACTTC
few	NA	TRBV4-3	18	TRBJ2-3	CASSQDGYRGGITDTQYF	TGCGCCAGCAGCCAAGATGGCTATCGGGGTGGGATCACAGATACGCAGTATTTT
few	TRBD1	TRBV25-1	13	TRBJ1-2	CASSEGDRTGYTF	TGTGCCAGCAGTGAGGGGGACAGGACCGGCTACACCTTC
NA	NA	TRBV29-1	10	TRBJ2-7	CSVRGTEQYF	TGCAGCGTTAGGGGGACCGAGCAGTACTTC
few	NA	TRBV5-4	15	TRBJ2-3	CASSSKTQSTDTQYF	TGTGCCAGCAGCTCTAAGACTCAAAGCACAGATACGCAGTATTTT
few	NA	TRBV2	14	TRBJ2-7	CASSEWASSYEQYF	TGTGCCAGCAGTGAATGGGCCAGCTCCTACGAGCAGTACTTC
many	NA	TRBV6-2/TRBV6-3	15	TRBJ2-7	CASRLTGEGSYEQYF	TGTGCCAGCAGGCTAACAGGAGAAGGCTCCTACGAGCAGTACTTC
few	NA	TRBV30	13	TRBJ2-1	CAWSVQSGGEQFF	TGTGCCTGGAGTGTCCAGTCCGGGGGTGAGCAGTTCTTC
many	TRBD2	TRBV10-3	13	TRBJ2-3	CATKAGGVETQYF	TGTGCCACCAAAGCGGGAGGGGTTGAAACGCAGTATTTT
NA	NA	TRBV27	17	TRBJ2-6	CASSPAGTISGANVLTF	TGTGCCAGCAGCCCGGCCGGGACAATCTCTGGGGCCAACGTCCTGACTTTC
NA	TRBD1	TRBV7-2	13	TRBJ2-5	CASSMGQHETQYF	TGTGCCAGCAGCATGGGACAGCACGAGACCCAGTACTTC
NA	TRBD2	TRBV5-4	14	TRBJ2-5	CASSLGTSEETQYF	TGTGCCAGCAGCTTGGGGACTAGCGAAGAGACCCAGTACTTC
many	NA	TRBV4-3	15	TRBJ2-7	CASSPTRDPRHEQYF	TGCGCCAGCAGCCCAACGCGGGACCCTCGCCACGAGCAGTACTTC
few	TRBD1	TRBV20-1	15	TRBJ1-1	CSARDFYRGGAEAFF	TGCAGTGCTAGAGATTTTTACAGGGGTGGTGCTGAAGCTTTCTTT
few	NA	TRBV7-2	13	TRBJ2-3	CASRLTSTDTQYF	TGTGCCAGCAGGCTGACTAGCACAGATACGCAGTATTTT
NA	NA	TRBV7-9	16	TRBJ1-1	CASSLGGTLMNTEAFF	TGTGCCAGCAGCTTAGGTGGGACCCTAATGAACACTGAAGCTTTCTTT
few	TRBD2	TRBV9	13	TRBJ2-1	CASSETSGTEQFF	TGTGCCAGCAGCGAGACTAGCGGGACTGAGCAGTTCTTC
few	TRBD2	TRBV5-1	16	TRBJ2-1	CASSITSGSGNNEQFF	TGCGCCAGCAGCATCACTAGCGGGAGTGGTAACAATGAGCAGTTCTTC
many	TRBD2	TRBV20-1	14	TRBJ2-7	CSARGTSASYEQYF	TGCAGTGCTAGAGGGACTAGCGCGTCCTACGAGCAGTACTTC
many	TRBD2	TRBV7-8	11	TRBJ2-1	CASSLLAEQFF	TGTGCCAGCAGTTTACTAGCGGAGCAGTTCTTC
NA	NA	TRBV3-1	14	TRBJ1-1	CASSQVRGSTEAFF	TGTGCCAGCAGCCAAGTCCGGGGGAGCACTGAAGCTTTCTTT
NA	NA	TRBV20-1	15	TRBJ1-2	CSARDDATGRRGYTF	TGCAGTGCTAGAGATGATGCCACGGGGAGAAGGGGCTACACCTTC
few	NA	TRBV5-6	13	TRBJ2-7	CASKRTARYEQYF	TGTGCCAGCAAACGGACAGCCCGCTACGAGCAGTACTTC
few	NA	TRBV30	14	TRBJ2-7	CAWRASDVSYEQYF	TGTGCCTGGAGGGCGTCGGACGTCTCCTACGAGCAGTACTTC
many	TRBD2	TRBV29-1	14	TRBJ2-1	CSVGHGTRDNEQFF	TGCAGCGTTGGACACGGGACTAGAGACAATGAGCAGTTCTTC
NA	NA	TRBV4-3	14	TRBJ1-1	CASSQGPQNTEAFF	TGCGCCAGCAGCCAAGGTCCACAAAACACTGAAGCTTTCTTT
NA	NA	TRBV24-1	16	TRBJ2-5	CATSDGRGSLQETQYF	TGTGCCACCAGTGATGGCCGCGGCAGCCTTCAAGAGACCCAGTACTTC
many	NA	TRBV12-3/TRBV12-4	11	TRBJ2-7	CASSLALEQYF	TGTGCCAGCAGTTTGGCGCTTGAGCAGTACTTC
few	NA	TRBV12-3/TRBV12-4	15	TRBJ1-6	CASSLRRSGHSPLHF	TGTGCCAGCAGTTTACGACGGTCGGGACATTCACCCCTCCACTTT
NA	TRBD2	TRBV12-3/TRBV12-4	14	TRBJ2-7	CASTRSGRLGEQYF	TGTGCCAGCACCCGTAGCGGGAGGTTAGGCGAGCAGTACTTC
NA	NA	TRBV5-6	17	TRBJ1-2	CAISPRGAGLAVYGYTF	TGTGCCATCAGCCCTCGGGGGGCCGGCTTAGCTGTCTATGGCTACACCTTC
few	TRBD1	TRBV29-1	17	TRBJ1-3	CSVGGTGGDLGGNTIYF	TGCAGCGTTGGTGGGACAGGGGGCGATCTGGGCGGAAACACCATATATTTT
NA	NA	TRBV19	15	TRBJ2-7	CASSMGSKASYEQYF	TGTGCCAGTAGTATGGGGTCCAAAGCCAGCTACGAGCAGTACTTC
many	TRBD1	TRBV20-1	15	TRBJ2-5	CSAAPGTGGSETQYF	TGCAGTGCTGCCCCCGGGACAGGGGGTAGTGAGACCCAGTACTTC
NA	NA	TRBV21-1	12	TRBJ2-1	CDTSGTSDEQFF	TGTGATACTAGCGGGACTAGCGATGAGCAGTTCTTC
few	TRBD2	TRBV12-3/TRBV12-4	19	TRBJ2-3	CASSLGLAGGKRLADTQYF	TGTGCCAGCAGTTTAGGACTAGCGGGAGGGAAAAGACTCGCAGATACGCAGTATTTT